This TCR gamma chain was identified during a study of Vδ1+ human thymocytes. In regard to this clone: No antigen is known for it. A junction boundary mismatches the germline segment, possibly from a read error.

The template was reverse-transcribed extracted RNA. CDR3 amplicons came from multiplex PCR with pooled V-gene forward and constant-region reverse primers. TCRdb fed the multiplex PCR reads into CATT to redo clone calling. This repertoire shows about 36,000 gamma-chain clones, around 20% found once; its top ten account for around 1.9%. Study conclusions and caveats: In the thymus, TRG and TRD repertoires looked highly polyclonal with Gaussian CDR3 lengths.

The germline V gene encodes CDR1 EGSNGY and CDR2 YDSYNSKV. This CDR3 has 14 residues. The source of this sequence is a girl under three years old who had congenital heart surgery. V is TRGV2 and J is TRGJ1 or TRGJ2. Input material: Vdelta1+ gamma-delta thymocytes from the thymus. The subset was: FACS-sorted CD3+ TCRalphabeta- TCRVdelta1+ TCRVdelta2- thymocytes. CDR3 in DNA: TGTGCCACCTGGGACGGGCAGGGTTATTATAACAAACTCTTT. This encodes CATWDGQGYYNKLF.